Presented here are 8 T cell receptor beta chains from one specimen sequenced in a study of blood T cell repertoires in COVID-19. Libraries were prepared by immunoSEQ multiplex PCR; TCRdb keeps only in-frame clonotypes and omits some of them. The sample has tens of thousands of clones, 89% seen once. The sample was peripheral blood. The receptors here all came from a man aged 55 to 70 with acute or convalescent COVID-19.

The V and J genes are TRBV18 and TRBJ1-1; D gene uncertain. CDR3 length: 12 residues. The V gene lost 5 bases and the J gene lost 0 bases, with 4 bases spanning the gap. The germline CDR1 and CDR2 sequences are KGHSH and LQKENI. The CDR3 loop is CASSRVNTEAFF. The CDR3 nucleotides read TGTGCCAGCTCAAGAGTGAACACTGAAGCTTTCTTT.

The chain carries TRBV2 and TRBJ1-2; TRBD1 matches 8 bases. V shed 4 bases, J shed 4 bases, and the junction held 8 bases outside the gene matches. This CDR3 has 15 residues. Germline assignment: CDR1 SNHLY and CDR2 FYNNEI. The CDR3 protein is CASSADRGGLYGYTF. In DNA, the CDR3 is TGTGCCAGCAGTGCTGACAGGGGAGGTCTCTATGGCTACACCTTC.

The J gene is TRBJ2-5, the V gene TRBV10-3, with TRBD2 identical over 8 bases. The CDR3 is 16 residues long. The V and J ends lost 8 bases and 2 bases, in that order; junction bases with no gene match: 13. Germline CDR1 and CDR2: ENHRY and SYGVKD. The CDR3 sequence is CAIRGGAGGVQETQYF. The CDR3 coding sequence is TGTGCCATCCGGGGGGGGGCTGGAGGGGTACAAGAGACCCAGTACTTC.

This clone has a single count. This rearrangement joins TRBV7-2 to TRBJ2-3; D perhaps matches TRBD2 (5 bases). Germline CDR1 reads SGHTA; CDR2 reads FQGNSA. V lost 1 base and J lost 6, with 11 bases in between. This CDR3 has 14 residues. The chain's CDR3 is CASSLGLRVDTQYF. In DNA, the CDR3 is TGTGCCAGCAGCTTAGGACTGCGGGTGGATACGCAGTATTTT.

V and J are TRBV19 and TRBJ1-5; 9 bases fit TRBD1. This CDR3 has 13 amino acids. Germline V gives CDR1 LNHDA, CDR2 SQIVND (reference sequence). V gave up 8 bases and J gave up 7 bases; unmatched junction bases: 6. The CDR3 reads CASGDRVRQPQHF. The CDR3, as DNA: TGTGCCAGTGGGGACAGGGTAAGACAGCCCCAGCATTTT.

The chain is built from TRBV9 and TRBJ2-3; 9 bases match TRBD1. Germline values: CDR1 SGDLS, CDR2 YYNGEE. V lost 4 bases, J lost 4 bases, and 4 bases stayed unmatched. The CDR3 has 14 residues. The CDR3 coding sequence is TGTGCCAGCAGCACCCGGACAGGGGCAGATACGCAGTATTTT. Translated: CASSTRTGADTQYF. The variable domain in full, completed from reference TRBV9 and TRBJ2-3, reads DSGVTQTPKHLITATGQRVTLRCSPRSGDLSVYWYQQSLDQGLQFLIQYYNGEERAKGNILERFSAQQFPDLHSELNLSSLELGDSALYFCASSTRTGADTQYFGPGTRLTVL.

J is TRBJ1-5 and V is TRBV5-5; a weak D match, TRBD1 (5 bases). The germline V and J ends were trimmed by 1 base and 1 base, with 6 bases remaining between them. The CDR3 is 14 amino acids. Germline CDR1 reads SGHKS; CDR2 reads YYEKEE (reference sequence). CDR3 bases: TGTGCCAGCAGCTTGCAGGGAAGCAATCAGCCCCAGCATTTT. Amino acid sequence: CASSLQGSNQPQHF.

This clone was seen a few times. J is TRBJ2-1 and V is TRBV5-8; 7 positions agree with TRBD1. The V and J ends lost 0 bases and 8 bases, in that order; junction bases with no gene match: 8. CDR1 is SGHTS and CDR2 is YDEGEE in the germline V gene. CDR3 length: 15 amino acids. The CDR3 bases are TGTGCCAGCAGCTTGGGACAGGGATCGCTCGATGAGCAGTTCTTC. Protein product: CASSLGQGSLDEQFF.